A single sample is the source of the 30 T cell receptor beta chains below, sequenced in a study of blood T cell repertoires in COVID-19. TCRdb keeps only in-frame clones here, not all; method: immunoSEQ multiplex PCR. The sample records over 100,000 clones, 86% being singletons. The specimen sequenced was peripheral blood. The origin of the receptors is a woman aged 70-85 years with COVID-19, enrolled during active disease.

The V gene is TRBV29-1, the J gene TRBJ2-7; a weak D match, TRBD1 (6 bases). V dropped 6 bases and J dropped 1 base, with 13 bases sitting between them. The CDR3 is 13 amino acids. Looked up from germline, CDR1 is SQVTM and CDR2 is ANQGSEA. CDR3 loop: CSVYDRNSYEQYF. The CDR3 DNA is TGCAGCGTCTATGACAGGAATTCCTACGAGCAGTACTTC.

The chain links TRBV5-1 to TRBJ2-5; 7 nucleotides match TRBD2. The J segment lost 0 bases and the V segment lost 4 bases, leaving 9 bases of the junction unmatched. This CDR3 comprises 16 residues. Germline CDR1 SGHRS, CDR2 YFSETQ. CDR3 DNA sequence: TGCGCCAGCAGCCTGCCCGAACTAGCGCACCAAGAGACCCAGTACTTC. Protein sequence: CASSLPELAHQETQYF.

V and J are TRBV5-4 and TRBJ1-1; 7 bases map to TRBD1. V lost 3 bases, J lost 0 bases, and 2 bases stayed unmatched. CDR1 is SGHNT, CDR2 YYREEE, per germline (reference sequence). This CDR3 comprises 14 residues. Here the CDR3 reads CASSSTGVNTEAFF. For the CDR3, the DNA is TGTGCCAGCAGCTCCACAGGGGTGAACACTGAAGCTTTCTTT.

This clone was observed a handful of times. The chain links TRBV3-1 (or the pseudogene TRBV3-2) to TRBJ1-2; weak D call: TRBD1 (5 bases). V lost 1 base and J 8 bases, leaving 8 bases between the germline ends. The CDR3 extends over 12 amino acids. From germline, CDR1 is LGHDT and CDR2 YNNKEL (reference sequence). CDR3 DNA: TGTGCCAGCAGCCAAGCCAGGGTCGGCTACACCTTC. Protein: CASSQARVGYTF.

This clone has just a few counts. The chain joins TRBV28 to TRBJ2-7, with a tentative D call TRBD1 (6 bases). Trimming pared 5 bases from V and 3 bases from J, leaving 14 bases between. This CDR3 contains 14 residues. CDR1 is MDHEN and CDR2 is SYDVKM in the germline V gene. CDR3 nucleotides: TGTGCCAGCAGTGGGGCCGGACAGTACTACGAGCAGTACTTC. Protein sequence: CASSGAGQYYEQYF.

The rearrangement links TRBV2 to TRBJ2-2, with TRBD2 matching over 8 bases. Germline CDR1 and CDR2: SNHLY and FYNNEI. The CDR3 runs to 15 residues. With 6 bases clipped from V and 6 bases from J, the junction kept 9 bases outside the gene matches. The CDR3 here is CASSGGANRAGELFF. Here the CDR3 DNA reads TGTGCCAGCAGCGGGGGGGCCAATCGCGCCGGGGAGCTGTTTTTT. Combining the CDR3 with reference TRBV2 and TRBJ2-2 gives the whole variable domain EPEVTQTPSHQVTQMGQEVILRCVPISNHLYFYWYRQILGQKVEFLVSFYNNEISEKSEIFDDQFSVERPDGSNFTLKIRSTKLEDSAMYFCASSGGANRAGELFFGEGSRLTVL.

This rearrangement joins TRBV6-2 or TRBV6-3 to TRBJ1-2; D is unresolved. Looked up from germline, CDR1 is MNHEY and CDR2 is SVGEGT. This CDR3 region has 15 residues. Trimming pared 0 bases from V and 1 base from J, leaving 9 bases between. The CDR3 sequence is CASSYSISVNYGYTF. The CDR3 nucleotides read TGTGCCAGCAGTTACTCGATATCGGTTAACTATGGCTACACCTTC.

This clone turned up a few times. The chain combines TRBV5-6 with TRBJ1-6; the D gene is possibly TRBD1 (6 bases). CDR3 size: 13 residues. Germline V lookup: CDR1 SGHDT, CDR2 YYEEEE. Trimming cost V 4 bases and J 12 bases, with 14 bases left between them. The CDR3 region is CASSADSRGPLHF. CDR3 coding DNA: TGTGCCAGCAGCGCGGACTCCAGGGGACCCCTCCACTTT.

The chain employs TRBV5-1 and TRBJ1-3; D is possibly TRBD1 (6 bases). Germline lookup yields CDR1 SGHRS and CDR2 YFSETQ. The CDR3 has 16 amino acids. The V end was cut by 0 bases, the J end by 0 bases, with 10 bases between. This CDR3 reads CASSLAQTGSGNTIYF. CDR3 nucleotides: TGCGCCAGCAGCTTGGCCCAGACAGGCTCTGGAAACACCATATATTTT.

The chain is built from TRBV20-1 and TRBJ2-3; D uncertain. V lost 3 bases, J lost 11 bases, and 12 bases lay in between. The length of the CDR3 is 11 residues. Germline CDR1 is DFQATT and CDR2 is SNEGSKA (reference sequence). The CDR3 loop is CSASTNLWQYF. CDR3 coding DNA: TGCAGTGCTAGCACAAACCTCTGGCAGTATTTT.

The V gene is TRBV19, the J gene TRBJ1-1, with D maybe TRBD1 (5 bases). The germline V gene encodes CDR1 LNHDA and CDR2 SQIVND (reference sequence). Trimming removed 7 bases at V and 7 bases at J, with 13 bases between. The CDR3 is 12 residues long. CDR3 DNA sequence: TGTGCCAGTACTCATTCGACAGATGAAGCTTTCTTT. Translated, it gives CASTHSTDEAFF.

CDR3 sequence: CASSRQGAQSPLHF. CDR3 bases: TGTGCCAGCAGTAGACAGGGGGCGCAGTCACCCCTCCACTTT. The chain carries TRBV2 and TRBJ1-6; 10 nucleotides line up with TRBD1. This CDR3 region has 14 residues. V trimming: 5 bases; J trimming: 10 bases; junction bases outside the gene matches: 5. From germline, CDR1 is SNHLY and CDR2 FYNNEI. Variable domain in full (rest from reference TRBV2 and TRBJ1-6): EPEVTQTPSHQVTQMGQEVILRCVPISNHLYFYWYRQILGQKVEFLVSFYNNEISEKSEIFDDQFSVERPDGSNFTLKIRSTKLEDSAMYFCASSRQGAQSPLHFGNGTRLTVT.

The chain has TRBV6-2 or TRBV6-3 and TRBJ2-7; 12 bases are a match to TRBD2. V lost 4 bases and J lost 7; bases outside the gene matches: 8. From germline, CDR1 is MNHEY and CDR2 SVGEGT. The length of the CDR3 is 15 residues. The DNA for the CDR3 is TGTGCCAGCAGTTCCCGGACTAGCGGGGTTCGAGAGCAGTACTTC. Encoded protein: CASSSRTSGVREQYF.

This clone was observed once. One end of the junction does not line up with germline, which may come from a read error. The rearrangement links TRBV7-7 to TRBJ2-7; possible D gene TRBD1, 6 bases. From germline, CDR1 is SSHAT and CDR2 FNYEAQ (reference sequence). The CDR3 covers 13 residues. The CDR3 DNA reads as TGTGCTAGCAGCTTAGAACAGGGCTACGAGCAGTACTTC. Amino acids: CASSLEQGYEQYF.

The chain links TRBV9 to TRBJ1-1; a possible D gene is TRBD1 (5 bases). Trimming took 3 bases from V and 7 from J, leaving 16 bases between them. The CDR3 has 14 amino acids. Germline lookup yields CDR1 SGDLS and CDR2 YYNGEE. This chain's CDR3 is CASSAAARDLEAFF. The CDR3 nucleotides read TGTGCCAGCAGCGCCGCCGCCAGGGATCTTGAAGCTTTCTTT.

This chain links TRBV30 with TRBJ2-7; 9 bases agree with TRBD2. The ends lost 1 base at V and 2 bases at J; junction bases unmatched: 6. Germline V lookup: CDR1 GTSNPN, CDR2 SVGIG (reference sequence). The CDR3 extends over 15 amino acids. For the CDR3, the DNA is TGTGCCTGGAGTGACTATAGCGGGAGACCCTACGAGCAGTACTTC. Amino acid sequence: CAWSDYSGRPYEQYF.

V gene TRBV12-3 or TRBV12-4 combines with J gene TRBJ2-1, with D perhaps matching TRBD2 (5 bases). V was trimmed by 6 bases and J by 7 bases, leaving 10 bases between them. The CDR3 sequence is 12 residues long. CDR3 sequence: CASSPTRNEQFF. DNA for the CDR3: TGTGCCAGCAGCCCTACTAGGAATGAGCAGTTCTTC.

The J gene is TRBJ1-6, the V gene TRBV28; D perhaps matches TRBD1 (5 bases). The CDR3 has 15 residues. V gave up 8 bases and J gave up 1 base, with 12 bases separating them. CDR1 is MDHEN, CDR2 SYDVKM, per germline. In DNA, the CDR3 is TGTGCCAGCCGGAGGGGAGCGTCCTATAATTCACCCCTCCACTTT. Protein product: CASRRGASYNSPLHF.

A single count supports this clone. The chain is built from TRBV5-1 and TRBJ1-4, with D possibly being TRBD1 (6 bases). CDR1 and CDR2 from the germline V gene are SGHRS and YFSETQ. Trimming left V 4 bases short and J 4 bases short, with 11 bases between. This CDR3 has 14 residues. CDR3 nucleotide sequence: TGCGCCAGCAGCCCTACAGGGATTAATGAAAAACTGTTTTTT. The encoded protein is CASSPTGINEKLFF.

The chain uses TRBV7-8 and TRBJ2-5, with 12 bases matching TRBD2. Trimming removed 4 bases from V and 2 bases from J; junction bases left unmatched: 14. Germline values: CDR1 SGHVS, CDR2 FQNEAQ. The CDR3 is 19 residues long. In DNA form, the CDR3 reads TGTGCCAGCAGCTCCCCCGCCGAGACTAGCGGGGGACCACAAGAGACCCAGTACTTC. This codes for CASSSPAETSGGPQETQYF.

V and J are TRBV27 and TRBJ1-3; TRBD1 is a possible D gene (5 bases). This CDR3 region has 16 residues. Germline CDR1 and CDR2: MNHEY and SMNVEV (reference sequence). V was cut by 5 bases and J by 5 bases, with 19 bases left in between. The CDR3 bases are TGTGCCAGCAGTCCGCAATTCCGACAGATCCGAAACACCATATATTTT. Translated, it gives CASSPQFRQIRNTIYF.

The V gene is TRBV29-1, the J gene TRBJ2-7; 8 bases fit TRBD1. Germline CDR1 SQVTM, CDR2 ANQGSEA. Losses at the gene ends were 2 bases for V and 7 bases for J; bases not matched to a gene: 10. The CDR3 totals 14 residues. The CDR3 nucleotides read TGCAGCGTTGAATGGTCTCAGGGGGCGAGGGAGCAGTACTTC. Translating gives CSVEWSQGAREQYF.

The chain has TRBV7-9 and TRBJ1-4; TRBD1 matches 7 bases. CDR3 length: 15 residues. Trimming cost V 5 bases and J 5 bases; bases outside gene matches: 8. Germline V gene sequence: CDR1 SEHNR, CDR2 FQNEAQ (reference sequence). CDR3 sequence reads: CASSPGTAGNEKLFF. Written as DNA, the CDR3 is TGTGCCAGCAGCCCAGGGACAGCCGGCAATGAAAAACTGTTTTTT.

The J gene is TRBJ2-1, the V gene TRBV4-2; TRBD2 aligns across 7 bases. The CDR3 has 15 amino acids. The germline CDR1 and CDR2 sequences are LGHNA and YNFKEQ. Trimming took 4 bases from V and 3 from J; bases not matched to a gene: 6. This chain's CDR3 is CASSPGTKDYNEQFF. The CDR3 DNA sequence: TGTGCCAGCAGCCCCGGGACTAAGGACTACAATGAGCAGTTCTTC.

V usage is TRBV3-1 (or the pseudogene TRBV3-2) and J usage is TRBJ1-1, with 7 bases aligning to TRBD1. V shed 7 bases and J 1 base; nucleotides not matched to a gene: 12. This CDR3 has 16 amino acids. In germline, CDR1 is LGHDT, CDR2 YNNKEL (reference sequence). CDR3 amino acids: CASTGTANSPNTEAFF. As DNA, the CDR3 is TGTGCCAGCACCGGGACAGCCAACTCCCCGAACACTGAAGCTTTCTTT.

Written as DNA, the CDR3 is TGTGCCAGCAGCTTAGCGCCGCTCAGGGGGCTGGGCACTGAAGCTTTCTTT. It translates to CASSLAPLRGLGTEAFF. This rearrangement joins TRBV7-2 to TRBJ1-1; 8 bases map to TRBD1. CDR3 length: 17 amino acids. CDR1 is SGHTA, CDR2 FQGNSA, per germline. Trimming removed 0 bases from V and 4 bases from J; junction bases left unmatched: 10. Full variable domain (remainder filled in from reference TRBV7-2 and TRBJ1-1): GAGVSQSPSNKVTEKGKDVELRCDPISGHTALYWYRQSLGQGLEFLIYFQGNSAPDKSGLPSDRFSAERTGGSVSTLTIQRTQQEDSAVYLCASSLAPLRGLGTEAFFGQGTRLTVV.

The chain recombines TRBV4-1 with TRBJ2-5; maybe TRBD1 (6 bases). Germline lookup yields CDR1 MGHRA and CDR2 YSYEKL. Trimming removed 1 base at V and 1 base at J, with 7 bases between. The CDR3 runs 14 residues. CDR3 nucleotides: TGCGCCAGCAGCCAAGGGGACACCCAAGAGACCCAGTACTTC. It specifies CASSQGDTQETQYF.

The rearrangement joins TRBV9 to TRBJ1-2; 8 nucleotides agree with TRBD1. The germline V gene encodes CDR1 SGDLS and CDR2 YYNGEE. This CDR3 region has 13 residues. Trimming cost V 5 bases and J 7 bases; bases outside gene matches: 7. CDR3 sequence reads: CASRPQDRVGYTF. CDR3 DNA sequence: TGTGCCAGCAGGCCACAGGACAGGGTTGGCTACACCTTC.

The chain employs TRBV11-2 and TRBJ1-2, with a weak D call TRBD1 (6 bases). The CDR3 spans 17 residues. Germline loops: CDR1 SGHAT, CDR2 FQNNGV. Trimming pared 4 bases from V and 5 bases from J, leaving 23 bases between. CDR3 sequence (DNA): TGTGCCAGCAGCTCAGCGATGGGGACAAAGGGAGGGTATGGCTACACCTTC. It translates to CASSSAMGTKGGYGYTF.

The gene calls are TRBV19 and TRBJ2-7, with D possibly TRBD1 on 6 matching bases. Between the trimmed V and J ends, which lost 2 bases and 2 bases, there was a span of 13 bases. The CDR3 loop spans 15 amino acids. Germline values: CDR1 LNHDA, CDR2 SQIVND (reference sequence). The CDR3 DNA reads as TGTGCCAGTAGTATACGAAGGGGGAAGCCCTACGAGCAGTACTTC. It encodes CASSIRRGKPYEQYF.